Listed here is a single T cell receptor beta chain. Looked up from germline, CDR1 is LNHDA and CDR2 is SQIVND (reference sequence). Deletions cut 6 bases from V and 5 bases from J, with 11 bases between. The CDR3 is 13 residues long. The data were obtained in a study of Ad26.COV2.S vaccination and SARS-CoV-2 variants. Across the study: Ad26.COV2.S, an intramuscular injection, was given once or twice 56 days apart.

Treatment given: 15 to 20 received Ad26.COV2.S at low or high dose, single or two shots; about 5 received placebo; per-sample allocation not given. At day 63 after the first vaccine or placebo injection, samples were drawn. Method: immunoSEQ multiplex PCR; TCRdb's copy keeps in-frame clones and lacks some. This table holds about 450,000 clones, nearly 90% found once. This specimen was peripheral blood, taken in a trial of Ad26.COV2.S vaccine versus placebo. The sequence was obtained from a person between 18 and 60 years old who received the Ad26.COV2.S COVID-19 vaccine or a placebo. The chain combines TRBV19 with TRBJ2-1, with D tentatively TRBD1 (6 bases). CDR3 sequence reads: CASRQGANNEQFF. CDR3 nucleotide sequence: TGTGCCAGTAGACAGGGTGCAAACAATGAGCAGTTCTTC.